This TCR beta chain was recovered during a study of kidney transplant recipient with SARS-CoV-2 infection. TCRdb recomputed calls from the reads with MiXCR, one row per CDR3 protein. The repertoire has 200,000 to 300,000 distinct CDR3 sequences, about 28% of them found once; the top ten carry 7% to 8%. The CDR3 has 14 amino acids. Germline V gives CDR1 MDHEN, CDR2 SYDVKM. Note on this clonotype: A junction end diverges from the germline sequence, so it may reflect a read error.

This specimen consisted of a blood sample, obtained at baseline and on roughly day 120 from a kidney transplant recipient. The receptor comes from a male patient between 25 and 39 years old who had COVID-19 and was a kidney transplant recipient. Among the T cells, some may be from the graft donor. The chain recombines TRBV28 with TRBJ2-3, with D possibly matching TRBD1 (6 bases). The DNA of the CDR3 is TGTGTCAGCAGTTCCAGGGGCGGCACAGATACGCAGTATTTT. It codes for CVSSSRGGTDTQYF.